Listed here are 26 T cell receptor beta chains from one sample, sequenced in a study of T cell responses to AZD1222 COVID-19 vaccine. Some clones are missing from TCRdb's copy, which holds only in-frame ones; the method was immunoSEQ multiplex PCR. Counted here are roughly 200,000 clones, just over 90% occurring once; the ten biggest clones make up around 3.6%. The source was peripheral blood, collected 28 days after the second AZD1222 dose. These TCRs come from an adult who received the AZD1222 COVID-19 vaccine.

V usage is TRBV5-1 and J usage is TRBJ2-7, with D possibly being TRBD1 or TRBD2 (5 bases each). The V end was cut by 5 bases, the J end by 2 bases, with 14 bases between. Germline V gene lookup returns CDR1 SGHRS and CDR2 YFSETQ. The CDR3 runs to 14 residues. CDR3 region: CASRAAWGTYEQYF. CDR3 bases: TGCGCCAGCAGGGCCGCTTGGGGGACCTACGAGCAGTACTTC.

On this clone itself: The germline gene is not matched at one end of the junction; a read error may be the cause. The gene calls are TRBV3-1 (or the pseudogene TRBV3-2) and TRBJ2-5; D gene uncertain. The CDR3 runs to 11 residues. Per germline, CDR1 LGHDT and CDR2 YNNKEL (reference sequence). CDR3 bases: TGTGCCAGCAGCCAAGAGGAGAGCCAGTACTTC. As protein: CASSQEESQYF.

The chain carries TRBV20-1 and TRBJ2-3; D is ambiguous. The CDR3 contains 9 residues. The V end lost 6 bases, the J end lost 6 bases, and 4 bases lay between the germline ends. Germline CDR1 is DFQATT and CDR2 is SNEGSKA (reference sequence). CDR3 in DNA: TGCAGTGCGGGGGATACGCAGTATTTT. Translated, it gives CSAGDTQYF.

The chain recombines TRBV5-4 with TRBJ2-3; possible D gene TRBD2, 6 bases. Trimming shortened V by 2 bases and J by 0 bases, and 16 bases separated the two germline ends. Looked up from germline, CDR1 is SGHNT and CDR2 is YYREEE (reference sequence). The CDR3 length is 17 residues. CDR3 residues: CASSFGSGAPSTDTQYF. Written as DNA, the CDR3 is TGTGCCAGCAGCTTCGGTAGCGGAGCTCCTAGCACAGATACGCAGTATTTT.

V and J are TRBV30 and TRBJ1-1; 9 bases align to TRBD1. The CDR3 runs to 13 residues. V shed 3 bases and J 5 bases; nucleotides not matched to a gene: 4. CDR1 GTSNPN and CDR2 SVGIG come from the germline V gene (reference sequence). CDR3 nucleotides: TGTGCCTGGAGCCTACAGGGGGCGACTGAAGCTTTCTTT. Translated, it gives CAWSLQGATEAFF.

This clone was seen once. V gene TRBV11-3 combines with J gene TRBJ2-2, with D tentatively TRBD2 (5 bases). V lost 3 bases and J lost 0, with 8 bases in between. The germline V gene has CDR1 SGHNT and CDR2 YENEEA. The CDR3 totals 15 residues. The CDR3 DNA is TGTGCCAGCAGCTTTTTCGGGACGAACACCGGGGAGCTGTTTTTT. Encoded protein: CASSFFGTNTGELFF.

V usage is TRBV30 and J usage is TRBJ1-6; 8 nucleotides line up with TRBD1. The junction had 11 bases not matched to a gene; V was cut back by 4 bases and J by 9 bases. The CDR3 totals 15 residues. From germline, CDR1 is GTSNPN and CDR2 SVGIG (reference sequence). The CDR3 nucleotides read TGTGCCTGGAAGGAGGCGGGGACAGGACGTTCACCCCTCCACTTT. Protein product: CAWKEAGTGRSPLHF.

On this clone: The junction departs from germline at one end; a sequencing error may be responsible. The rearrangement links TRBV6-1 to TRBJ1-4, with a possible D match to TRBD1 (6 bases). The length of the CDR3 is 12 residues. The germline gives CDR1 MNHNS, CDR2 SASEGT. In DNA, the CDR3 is TGTGCCAGCAGAGAAGGGGACAAAAAACTGTTTTTT. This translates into CASREGDKKLFF.

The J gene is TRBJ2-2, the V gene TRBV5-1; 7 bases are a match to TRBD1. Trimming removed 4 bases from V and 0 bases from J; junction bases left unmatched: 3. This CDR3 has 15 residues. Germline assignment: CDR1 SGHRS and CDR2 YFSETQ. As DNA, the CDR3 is TGCGCCAGCAGCGCCGGGACAGCGAACACCGGGGAGCTGTTTTTT. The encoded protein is CASSAGTANTGELFF. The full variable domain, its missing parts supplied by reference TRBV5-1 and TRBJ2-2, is KAGVTQTPRYLIKTRGQQVTLSCSPISGHRSVSWYQQTPGQGLQFLFEYFSETQRNKGNFPGRFSGRQFSNSRSEMNVSTLELGDSALYLCASSAGTANTGELFFGEGSRLTVL.

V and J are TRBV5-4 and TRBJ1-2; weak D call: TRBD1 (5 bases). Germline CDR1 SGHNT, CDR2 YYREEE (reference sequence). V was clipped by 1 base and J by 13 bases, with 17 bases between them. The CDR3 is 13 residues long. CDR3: CASSLWAPTGITF. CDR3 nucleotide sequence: TGTGCCAGCAGCTTGTGGGCGCCAACAGGAATCACCTTC. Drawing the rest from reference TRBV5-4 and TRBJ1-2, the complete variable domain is ETGVTQSPTHLIKTRGQQVTLRCSSQSGHNTVSWYQQALGQGPQFIFQYYREEENGRGNFPPRFSGLQFPNYSSELNVNALELDDSALYLCASSLWAPTGITFGSGTRLTVV.

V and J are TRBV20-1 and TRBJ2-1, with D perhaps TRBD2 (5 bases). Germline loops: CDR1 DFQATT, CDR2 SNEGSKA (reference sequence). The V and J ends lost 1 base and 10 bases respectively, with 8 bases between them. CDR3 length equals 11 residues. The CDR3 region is CSARAGWEQFF. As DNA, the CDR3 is TGCAGTGCTAGAGCGGGATGGGAGCAGTTCTTC.

CDR3 in amino acids: CASSVWTGATDTQYF. The CDR3 bases are TGTGCCAGCAGCGTATGGACAGGGGCCACAGATACGCAGTATTTT. V and J are TRBV9 and TRBJ2-3, with 9 positions matching TRBD1. Germline lookup yields CDR1 SGDLS and CDR2 YYNGEE. The CDR3 spans 15 residues. The V gene end was trimmed by 1 base and the J gene end by 2 bases; junction bases not matched to a gene: 2.

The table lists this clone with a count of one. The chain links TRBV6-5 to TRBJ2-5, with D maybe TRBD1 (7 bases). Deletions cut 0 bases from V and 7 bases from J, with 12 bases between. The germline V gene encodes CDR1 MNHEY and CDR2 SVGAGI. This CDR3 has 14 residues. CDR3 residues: CASSYSVQGGTQYF. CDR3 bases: TGTGCCAGCAGTTACTCGGTCCAGGGGGGGACCCAGTACTTC.

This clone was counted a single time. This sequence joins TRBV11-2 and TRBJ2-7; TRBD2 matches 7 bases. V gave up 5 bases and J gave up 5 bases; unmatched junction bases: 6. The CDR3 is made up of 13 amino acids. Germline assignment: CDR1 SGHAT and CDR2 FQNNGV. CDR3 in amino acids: CASSPRAGNEQYF. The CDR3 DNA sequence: TGTGCCAGCAGCCCGAGAGCGGGGAACGAGCAGTACTTC.

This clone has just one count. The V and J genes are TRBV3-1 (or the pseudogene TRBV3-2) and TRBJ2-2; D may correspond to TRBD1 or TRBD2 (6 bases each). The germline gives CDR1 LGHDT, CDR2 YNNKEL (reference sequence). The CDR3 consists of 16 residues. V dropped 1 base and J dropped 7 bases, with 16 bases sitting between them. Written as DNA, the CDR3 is TGTGCCAGCAGCCAAGTTTTAGGGGGGCTTAGCGGGGAGCTGTTTTTT. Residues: CASSQVLGGLSGELFF.

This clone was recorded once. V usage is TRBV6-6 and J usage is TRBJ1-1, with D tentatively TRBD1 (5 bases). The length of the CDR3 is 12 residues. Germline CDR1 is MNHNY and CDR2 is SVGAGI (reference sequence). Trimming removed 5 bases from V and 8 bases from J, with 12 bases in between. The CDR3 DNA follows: TGTGCCAGCAGTCTTCAGGGAGGGGAAGCTTTCTTT. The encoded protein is CASSLQGGEAFF.

CDR3 nucleotides: TGTGCCAGCAGACAGGGGAACTATGGCTACACCTTC. Amino acid sequence: CASRQGNYGYTF. The V call is TRBV2, the J call TRBJ1-2; 7 bases fit TRBD1. CDR1 is SNHLY, CDR2 FYNNEI, per germline. The junction had 0 bases not matched to a gene; V was cut back by 6 bases and J by 2 bases. The CDR3 runs 12 residues.

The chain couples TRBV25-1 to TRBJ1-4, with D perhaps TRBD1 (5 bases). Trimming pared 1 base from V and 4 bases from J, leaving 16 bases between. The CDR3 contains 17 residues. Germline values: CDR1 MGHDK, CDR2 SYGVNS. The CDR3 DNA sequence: TGTGCCAGCAGTGAATGGTTCGGGCAGGGAGGTAATGAAAAACTGTTTTTT. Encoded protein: CASSEWFGQGGNEKLFF.

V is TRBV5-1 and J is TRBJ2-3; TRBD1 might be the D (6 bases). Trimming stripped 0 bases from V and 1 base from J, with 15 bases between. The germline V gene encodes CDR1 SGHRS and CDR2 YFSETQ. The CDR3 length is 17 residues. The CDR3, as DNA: TGCGCCAGCAGCTTGGACTATGGCAGGGGCGGCACAGATACGCAGTATTTT. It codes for CASSLDYGRGGTDTQYF.

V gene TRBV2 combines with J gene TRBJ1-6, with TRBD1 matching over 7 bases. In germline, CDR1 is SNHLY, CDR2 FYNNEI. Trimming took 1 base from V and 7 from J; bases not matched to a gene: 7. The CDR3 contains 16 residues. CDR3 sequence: CASSEEMRGPNSPLHF. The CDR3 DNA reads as TGTGCCAGCAGTGAAGAAATGAGGGGGCCCAATTCACCCCTCCACTTT.

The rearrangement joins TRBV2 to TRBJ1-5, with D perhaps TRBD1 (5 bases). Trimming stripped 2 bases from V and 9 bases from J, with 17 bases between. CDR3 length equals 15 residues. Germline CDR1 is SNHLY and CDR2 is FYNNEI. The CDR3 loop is CASSEMGKGWAPQHF. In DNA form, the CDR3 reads TGTGCCAGCAGTGAAATGGGTAAGGGGTGGGCGCCCCAGCATTTT. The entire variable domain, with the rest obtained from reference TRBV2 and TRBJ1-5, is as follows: EPEVTQTPSHQVTQMGQEVILRCVPISNHLYFYWYRQILGQKVEFLVSFYNNEISEKSEIFDDQFSVERPDGSNFTLKIRSTKLEDSAMYFCASSEMGKGWAPQHFGDGTRLSIL.

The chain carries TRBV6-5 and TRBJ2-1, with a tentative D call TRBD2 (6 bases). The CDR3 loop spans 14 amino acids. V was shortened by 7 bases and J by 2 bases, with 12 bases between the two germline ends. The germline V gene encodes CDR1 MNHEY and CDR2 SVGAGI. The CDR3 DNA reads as TGTGCCAGCAAGGACGGGAGTCCCTACAATGAGCAGTTCTTC. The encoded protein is CASKDGSPYNEQFF.

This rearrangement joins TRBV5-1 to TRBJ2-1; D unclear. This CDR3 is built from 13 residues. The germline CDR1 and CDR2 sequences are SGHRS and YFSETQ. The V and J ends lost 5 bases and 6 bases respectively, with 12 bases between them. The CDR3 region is CASRSPQSNEQFF. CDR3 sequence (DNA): TGCGCCAGCAGGTCTCCCCAGAGCAATGAGCAGTTCTTC.

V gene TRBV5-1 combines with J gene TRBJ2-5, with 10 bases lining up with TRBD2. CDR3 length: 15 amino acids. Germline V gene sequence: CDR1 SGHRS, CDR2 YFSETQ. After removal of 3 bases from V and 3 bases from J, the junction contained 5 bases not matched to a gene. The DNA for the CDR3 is TGCGCCAGCAGCTGGCTAGCGGGAGTGGAAGAGACCCAGTACTTC. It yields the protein CASSWLAGVEETQYF.

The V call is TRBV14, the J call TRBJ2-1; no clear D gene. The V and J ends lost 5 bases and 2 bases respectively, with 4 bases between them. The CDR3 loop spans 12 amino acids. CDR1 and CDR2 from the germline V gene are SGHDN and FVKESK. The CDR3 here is CASSRAYNEQFF. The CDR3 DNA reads TGTGCCAGCAGCAGGGCCTACAATGAGCAGTTCTTC.

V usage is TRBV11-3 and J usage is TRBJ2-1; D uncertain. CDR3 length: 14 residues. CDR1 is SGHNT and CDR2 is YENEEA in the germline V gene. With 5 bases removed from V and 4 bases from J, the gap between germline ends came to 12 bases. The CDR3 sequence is CASSPRGYYNEQFF. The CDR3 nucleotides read TGTGCCAGCAGCCCCCGCGGATATTACAATGAGCAGTTCTTC.